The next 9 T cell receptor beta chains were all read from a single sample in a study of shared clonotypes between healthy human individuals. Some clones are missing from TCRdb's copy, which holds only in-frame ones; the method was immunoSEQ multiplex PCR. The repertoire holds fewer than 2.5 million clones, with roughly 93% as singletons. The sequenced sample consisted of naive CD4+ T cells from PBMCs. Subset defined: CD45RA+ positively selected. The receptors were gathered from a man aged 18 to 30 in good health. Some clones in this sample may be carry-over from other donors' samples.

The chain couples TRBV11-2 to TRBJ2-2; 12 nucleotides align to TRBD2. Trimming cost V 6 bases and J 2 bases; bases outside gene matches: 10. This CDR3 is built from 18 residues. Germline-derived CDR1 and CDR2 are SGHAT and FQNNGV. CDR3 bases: TGTGCCAGCAGGGGACTAGCGGGCCCCGCGCGTAACACCGGGGAGCTGTTTTTT. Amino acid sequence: CASRGLAGPARNTGELFF.

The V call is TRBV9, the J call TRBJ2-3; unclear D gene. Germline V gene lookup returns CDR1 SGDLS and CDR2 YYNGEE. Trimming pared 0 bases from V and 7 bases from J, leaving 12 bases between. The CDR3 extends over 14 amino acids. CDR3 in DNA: TGTGCCAGCAGCGTAGACTTCAGTGACAATACGCAGTATTTT. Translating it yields CASSVDFSDNTQYF.

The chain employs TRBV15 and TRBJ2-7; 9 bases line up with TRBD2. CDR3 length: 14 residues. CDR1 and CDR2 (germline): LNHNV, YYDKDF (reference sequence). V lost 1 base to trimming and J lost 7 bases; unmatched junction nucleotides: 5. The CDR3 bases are TGTGCCACCAGCAGAGTGGCGGGAGGGGGGGAGCAGTACTTC. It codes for CATSRVAGGGEQYF. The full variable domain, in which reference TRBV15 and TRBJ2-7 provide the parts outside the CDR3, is DAMVIQNPRYQVTQFGKPVTLSCSQTLNHNVMYWYQQKSSQAPKLLFHYYDKDFNNEADTPDNFQSRRPNTSFCFLDIRSPGLGDTAMYLCATSRVAGGGEQYFGPGTRLTVT.

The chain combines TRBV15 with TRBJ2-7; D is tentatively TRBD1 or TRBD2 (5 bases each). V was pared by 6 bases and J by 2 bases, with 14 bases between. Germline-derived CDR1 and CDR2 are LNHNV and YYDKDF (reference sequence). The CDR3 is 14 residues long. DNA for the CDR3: TGTGCCACCAGGGGGGTGGGCACCACCTACGAGCAGTACTTC. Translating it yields CATRGVGTTYEQYF.

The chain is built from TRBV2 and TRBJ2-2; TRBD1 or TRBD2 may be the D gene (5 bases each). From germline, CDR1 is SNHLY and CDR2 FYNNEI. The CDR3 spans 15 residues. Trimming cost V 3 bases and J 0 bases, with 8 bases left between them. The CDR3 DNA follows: TGTGCCAGCAGTGACGGGACCACGAACACCGGGGAGCTGTTTTTT. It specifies CASSDGTTNTGELFF.

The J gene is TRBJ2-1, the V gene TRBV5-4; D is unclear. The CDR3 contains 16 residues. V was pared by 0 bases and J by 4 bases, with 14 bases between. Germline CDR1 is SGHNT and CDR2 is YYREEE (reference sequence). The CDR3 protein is CASSLVRFRRYNEQFF. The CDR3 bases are TGTGCCAGCAGCTTGGTACGGTTTCGTAGGTACAATGAGCAGTTCTTC.

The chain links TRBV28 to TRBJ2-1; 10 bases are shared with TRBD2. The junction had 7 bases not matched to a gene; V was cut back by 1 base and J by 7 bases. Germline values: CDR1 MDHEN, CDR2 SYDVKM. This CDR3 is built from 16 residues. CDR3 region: CASSLSLAGVWNEQFF. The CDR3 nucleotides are TGTGCCAGCAGTTTATCCCTAGCGGGGGTGTGGAATGAGCAGTTCTTC.

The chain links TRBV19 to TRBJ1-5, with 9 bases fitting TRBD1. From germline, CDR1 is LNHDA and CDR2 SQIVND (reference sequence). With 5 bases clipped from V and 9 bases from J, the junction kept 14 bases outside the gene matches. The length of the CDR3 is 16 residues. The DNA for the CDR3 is TGTGCCAGTAGTCCTTGGGGACAGGGACGCGGGGGGCCCCAGCATTTT. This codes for CASSPWGQGRGGPQHF.

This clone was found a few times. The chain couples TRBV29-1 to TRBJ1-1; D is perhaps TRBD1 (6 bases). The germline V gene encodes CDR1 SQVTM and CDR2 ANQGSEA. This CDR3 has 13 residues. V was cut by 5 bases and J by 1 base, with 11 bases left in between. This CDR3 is CSVTGHANTEAFF. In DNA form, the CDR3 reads TGCAGCGTTACGGGACATGCGAACACTGAAGCTTTCTTT. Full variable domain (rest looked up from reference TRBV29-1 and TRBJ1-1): SAVISQKPSRDICQRGTSLTIQCQVDSQVTMMFWYRQQPGQSLTLIATANQGSEATYESGFVIDKFPISRPNLTFSTLTVSNMSPEDSSIYLCSVTGHANTEAFFGQGTRLTVV.